These 13 T cell receptor beta chains came from one sample sequenced in a study of cytomegalovirus exposure and HLA in healthy donors. PCR primers comprised 60 Vbeta and 13 Jbeta primers. The repertoire was sequenced with immunoSEQ multiplex PCR; TCRdb's copy has only in-frame clones and lacks some. The sample gives about 160,000 clones, around 69% of which show up once; roughly 1.4% is in the top ten. Material: PBMCs. These receptors all come from a man between 60 and 70 years old in good health and CMV-seronegative.

The V and J genes are TRBV11-2 and TRBJ1-5, with TRBD1 matching 9 bases. The CDR3 length is 18 residues. The germline gives CDR1 SGHAT, CDR2 FQNNGV. The trim removed 3 bases at V and 2 bases at J, leaving 11 bases unmatched. CDR3 sequence: CASSFVPGQGRRNQPQHF. The CDR3 coding sequence is TGTGCCAGCAGCTTTGTCCCGGGACAGGGTCGGCGCAATCAGCCCCAGCATTTT.

This clone was detected only a few times. This chain links TRBV21-1 with TRBJ1-5; the D call TRBD1 from the table was never checked on the DNA. TRBV21-1 represents a pseudogene. CDR3 length: 15 residues. The CDR3 loop is CASSKNDRGSPPQHF. In DNA, the CDR3 is TGTGCCAGCAGCAAAAACGACAGGGGCTCTCCGCCCCAGCATTTT.

This clone has just a few counts. The V gene is TRBV29-1, the J gene TRBJ1-1; D call uncertain. The V gene's germline CDR1 is SQVTM and CDR2 ANQGSEA. V was trimmed by 7 bases and J by 0 bases, leaving 12 bases between them. The CDR3 extends over 13 amino acids. The CDR3 DNA reads TGCAGCGCCGAGGAAGTCATGAACACTGAAGCTTTCTTT. Its translation: CSAEEVMNTEAFF.

The genes are TRBV7-9 and TRBJ1-5; the D is unclear. Per the germline V gene, CDR1 is SEHNR and CDR2 is FQNEAQ (reference sequence). The CDR3 has 14 amino acids. Trimming cost V 6 bases and J 5 bases, with 14 bases left between them. The CDR3 bases are TGTGCCAGCAGGCCAGGTGGGTCCGATCAGCCCCAGCATTTT. Amino acid sequence: CASRPGGSDQPQHF.

This sequence joins TRBV9 and TRBJ2-1; the match to TRBD2 covers 14 bases. The CDR3 extends over 18 amino acids. Trimming took 4 bases from V and 9 from J; bases not matched to a gene: 15. Germline lookup yields CDR1 SGDLS and CDR2 YYNGEE. The CDR3 here is CASSRNYGLAGGTGEQFF. The DNA of the CDR3 is TGTGCCAGCAGCCGTAACTATGGACTAGCGGGAGGTACTGGTGAGCAGTTCTTC.

This clone was seen only a few times. This chain connects TRBV27 to TRBJ1-6, with D uncertain. V lost 3 bases and J 3 bases, leaving 18 bases between the germline ends. The CDR3 spans 18 residues. Germline V CDR1 and CDR2: MNHEY, SMNVEV (reference sequence). The CDR3 DNA reads TGTGCCAGCAGTTTTTCTATCCCACCACGGGGCTATAATTCACCCCTCCACTTT. Translating it yields CASSFSIPPRGYNSPLHF.

This clone was found a few times. V is TRBV19 and J is TRBJ2-2, with a possible D match to TRBD2 (7 bases). There are 16 residues in the CDR3. Germline V gene data show CDR1 as LNHDA and CDR2 as SQIVND (reference sequence). Trimming left V 3 bases short and J 2 bases short, with 13 bases between. CDR3 DNA sequence: TGTGCCAGTAGTATCGAGGGGGGGCGTAACACCGGGGAGCTGTTTTTT. Translation: CASSIEGGRNTGELFF.

A single count supports this clone. The CDR3 protein is CASRPLAGGYYEQYF. The CDR3 region has the DNA TGTGCCAGCAGACCCCTAGCGGGGGGCTACTACGAGCAGTACTTC. This sequence joins TRBV2 and TRBJ2-7, with TRBD2 identical over 11 bases. With 6 bases clipped from V and 3 bases from J, the junction kept 7 bases outside the gene matches. The CDR3 loop spans 15 amino acids. Germline loops: CDR1 SNHLY, CDR2 FYNNEI.

Details on this clone: In the same sample, other DNA sequences code for this CDR3. This chain connects TRBV5-6 to TRBJ2-7; 7 bases align to TRBD1. V was pared by 0 bases and J by 1 base, with 7 bases of the junction left unmatched. The CDR3 is made up of 16 amino acids. Germline CDR1 is SGHDT and CDR2 is YYEEEE. The CDR3 loop is CASSLAPGRGSYEQYF. The CDR3 nucleotides are TGTGCCAGCAGCTTGGCCCCCGGCAGGGGGTCCTACGAGCAGTACTTC.

The rearrangement uses TRBV6-7 and TRBJ2-3, with 7 bases matching TRBD1. TRBV6-7 is filed as an ORF, its function uncertain. CDR3 length: 18 residues. V was pared by 6 bases and J by 6 bases, with 21 bases of the junction left unmatched. The CDR3 nucleotides read TGTGCCAGCAGCTGCGGACAGGAACAACCGACCCGCCAGGATACGCAGTATTTT. It encodes CASSCGQEQPTRQDTQYF.

This chain joins TRBV6-1 and TRBJ2-1, with a tentative D call TRBD2 (7 bases). The CDR3 is 15 amino acids. Germline V lookup: CDR1 MNHNS, CDR2 SASEGT. Trimming pared 8 bases from V and 6 bases from J, leaving 20 bases between. DNA for the CDR3: TGTGCCAGCGGAGGGGGGGGCTACCAGGTCAATGAGCAGTTCTTC. This encodes CASGGGGYQVNEQFF.

This rearrangement joins TRBV19 to TRBJ2-7, with TRBD1 identical over 10 bases. The CDR3 has 14 amino acids. Germline CDR1 reads LNHDA; CDR2 reads SQIVND (reference sequence). The trim removed 6 bases at V and 5 bases at J, leaving 7 bases unmatched. The CDR3 DNA reads TGTGCCAGTAGAGCCGGGACAGGGGTCAACGAGCAGTACTTC. Amino acid sequence: CASRAGTGVNEQYF.

In its sample, this clone was seen a few times. For the CDR3, the DNA is TGTGCCAGCACGCTAGATGCAACTAATGAAAAACTGTTTTTT. Translating it yields CASTLDATNEKLFF. This rearrangement joins TRBV7-2 to TRBJ1-4; D is ambiguous. The CDR3 length is 14 residues. Looked up from germline, CDR1 is SGHTA and CDR2 is FQGNSA. V gave up 7 bases and J gave up 0 bases, with 9 bases separating them.